Given below is one T cell receptor beta chain in context. Antigen unknown. Both peripheral blood and punch biopsies of lesional scalp skin were obtained from patients who had alopecia areata. Researchers picked out CD4+ and CD8+ T cells from PBMCs by sorting. The data derive from a study of CD8+ T cells in alopecia areata. Reverse transcription of extracted RNA yielded cDNA, which provided the sequencing template. Sequencing was performed with immunoSEQ multiplex PCR; in TCRdb, only in-frame clones are kept and a portion is missing. Seen here are about 110,000 clones, 45% to 60% observed once, and the top ten hold over 20%. The CDR3 runs 13 residues. The germline V and J ends were trimmed by 6 bases and 0 bases, with 6 bases remaining between them. Germline CDR1 and CDR2: MDHEN and SYDVKM. Findings and limits, study-wide: Whereas mice showed it more clearly, TCR sharing across patients was murkier, possibly because of HLA. The study found higher clonality in lesional than normal scalp, especially in alopecia totalis/universalis.

This chain links TRBV28 with TRBJ1-5, with no clear D. The sample was NKG2D-low CD8+ T cells sorted from blood. This clonotype originated in a human donor with alopecia areata. The CDR3 DNA reads as TGTGCCAGCAGCCGCTATAGCAATCAGCCCCAGCATTTT. It translates to CASSRYSNQPQHF.